The present entry profiles one T cell receptor beta chain with its context. Its antigen remains unknown. The sample comes from a study of beta chain features in type 1 diabetes. General observations from the study: PCR might preferentially amplify shorter templates, equally in patients and controls.

The junction had 1 base not matched to a gene; V was cut back by 2 bases and J by 4 bases. Germline lookup yields CDR1 SGHRS and CDR2 YFSETQ. CDR3 size: 13 residues. Expressed TCRB transcripts were sequenced because the isolated RNA had all been reverse transcribed beforehand. Using immunoSEQ multiplex PCR, the repertoire was profiled, and TCRdb retains in-frame clones only, with some absent. The table includes about 620,000 clones, about a sixth detected once. The chain recombines TRBV5-1 with TRBJ1-2, with 8 bases identical to TRBD1. The sample was naive CD4+ T cells from blood. The source is a man between 18 and 35 years old in good health. CDR3 nucleotides: TGCGCCAGCAGCTTTCAGGGGGCCTATGGCTACACCTTC. Protein product: CASSFQGAYGYTF.